Listed below are T cell receptor beta chains from one sample, sequenced in a study of PD-1 blockade in classical Hodgkin lymphoma. Using immunoSEQ multiplex PCR, the repertoire was profiled, and TCRdb retains in-frame clones only, with some absent. The data contain some 13,000 clones, about 87% of them seen just once; the ten biggest clones take up roughly 35%. The source was peripheral blood mononuclear cells (PBMCs), collected at baseline. The receptors originated from a human donor with classical Hodgkin lymphoma. Both conserved end residues are part of each CDR3. Each record gives: V gene, D gene, J gene, clone size, CDR3 DNA, CDR3 protein. The D gene is left open where the match is weak. Some rows have no size entry. The others give once, few or many, or a class for an expanded clone.

TRBV7-9	-	TRBJ2-5	-	TGTGCCAGCAGCCGAGGTGGCAGGGAAGAGACCCAGTACTTC	CASSRGGREETQYF
TRBV2	TRBD2	TRBJ2-1	-	TGTGCCAGTGGATTGCGACTAGCGATCTACAATGAGCAGTTCTTC	CASGLRLAIYNEQFF
TRBV30	-	TRBJ1-6	few	TGTGCCTGGAGCGTGAGCCGGGACGGACTAAACAATTCACCCCTCCACTTT	CAWSVSRDGLNNSPLHF
TRBV11-2	-	TRBJ1-1	few	TGTGCCAGCAGTCCGGACAGCTACACTGAAGCTTTCTTT	CASSPDSYTEAFF
TRBV6-1	TRBD2	TRBJ2-7	once	TGTGCCAGCTTTTCAGGACTAGCGGCCTACGAGCAGTACTTC	CASFSGLAAYEQYF
TRBV7-2	-	TRBJ2-4	-	TGTGCCAGCAGCTTAGCGGGCGGGGCAACAACCAAAAACATTCAGTACTTC	CASSLAGGATTKNIQYF
TRBV10-2	-	TRBJ1-2	-	TGCGCCAGCAGTGAAGACAGGTTCTATGGCTACACCTTC	CASSEDRFYGYTF
TRBV7-6	-	TRBJ2-1	-	TGTGCCAGCAGCCGGTGGGGGGACTACAATGAGCAGTTCTTC	CASSRWGDYNEQFF
TRBV12-2	-	TRBJ1-5	-	TGTGCAAGTCGCTTAGAGGGGTTTATGGGCAATCAGCCCCAGCATTTT	CASRLEGFMGNQPQHF
TRBV7-3	-	TRBJ2-1	few	TGTGCCAGCAGCTTAAATCATGAGCAGTTCTTC	CASSLNHEQFF
TRBV7-9	-	TRBJ1-1	few	TGTGCCAGCAGCTTAGCGCCGGGGGGCACTGAAGCTTTCTTT	CASSLAPGGTEAFF
TRBV19	-	TRBJ2-7	-	TGTGCCAGTAGTGCCAGGACAGACTCCTACGAGCAGTACTTC	CASSARTDSYEQYF
TRBV5-1	-	TRBJ1-1	few	TGCGCCAGCAGATCGGACAGCTGGGCTTTCTTT	CASRSDSWAFF
TRBV6-5	-	TRBJ2-3	-	TGTGCCAGCAGTTACTCCAATACAGGGCCAGATACGCAGTATTTT	CASSYSNTGPDTQYF
TRBV10-1	-	TRBJ1-1	-	TGCGCCAGCAGAGCAACAGGGATGAACACTGAAGCTTTCTTT	CASRATGMNTEAFF
TRBV12-5	TRBD2	TRBJ2-1	-	TGTGCTAGTGGTTTGGGGCCTCGAAGCGGGGGGGCAGCGAATGAGCAGTTCTTC	CASGLGPRSGGAANEQFF
TRBV5-4	-	TRBJ2-3	-	TGTGCCAGCAGCTTGCGTCCACTCAACACAGATACGCAGTATTTT	CASSLRPLNTDTQYF
TRBV11-3	TRBD2	TRBJ2-3	-	TGTGCCAGCAGCTCCCGACTAGCGGGGGAAGATACGCAGTATTTT	CASSSRLAGEDTQYF
TRBV2	-	TRBJ2-7	large	TGTGCCAGCCTAGACTTCCGGGACCGAACCTACGAGCAGTACTTC	CASLDFRDRTYEQYF
TRBV7-3	-	TRBJ2-3	-	TGTGCCAGCAGCCCACAGGGAATTAGCACAGATACGCAGTATTTT	CASSPQGISTDTQYF
TRBV11-2	-	TRBJ1-4	-	TGTGCCAGCAGACCGATCTCGGGCAGACGTAATGAAAAACTGTTTTTT	CASRPISGRRNEKLFF
TRBV27	TRBD1	TRBJ2-5	-	TGTGCCAGCAGCACTACAGGGGCATTGGAGACCCAGTACTTC	CASSTTGALETQYF